These 28 T cell receptor beta chains were all obtained from the same sample, sequenced in a study of OX40 agonist ivuxolimab in advanced cancers. TCRdb's copy holds only in-frame clones and misses some; the assay was immunoSEQ multiplex PCR. In the table there are about 50,000 clones, more than 70% of which are singletons. Sample: CD4+ or CD8+ T cells sorted from blood, taken in a trial of the OX40 agonist ivuxolimab. The receptors here all came from an adult with an advanced solid tumor such as melanoma, head and neck, liver or kidney cancer.

The J gene is TRBJ1-2, the V gene TRBV9; 7 positions agree with TRBD1. The CDR3 consists of 14 residues. Germline V gene sequence: CDR1 SGDLS, CDR2 YYNGEE. Germline trimming cut 3 bases from V and 3 bases from J; bases unmatched to any gene: 5. The CDR3 here is CASSGNQGDYGYTF. The CDR3 coding sequence is TGTGCCAGCAGCGGAAATCAGGGGGACTATGGCTACACCTTC.

The chain links TRBV6-1 to TRBJ2-1; D not certain. V was trimmed by 9 bases and J by 0 bases, leaving 9 bases between them. CDR3 length equals 13 residues. The V gene's germline CDR1 is MNHNS and CDR2 SASEGT. The CDR3 here is CASDLSSYNEQFF. The CDR3, as DNA: TGTGCCAGTGACCTAAGCTCCTACAATGAGCAGTTCTTC.

The rearrangement uses TRBV4-2 and TRBJ2-1, with D possibly matching TRBD2 (6 bases). The CDR3 consists of 17 residues. CDR1 and CDR2 from the germline V gene are LGHNA and YNFKEQ. Trimming shortened V by 3 bases and J by 1 base, and 16 bases separated the two germline ends. CDR3 amino acids: CASSQEPRDFSYNEQFF. The DNA for the CDR3 is TGTGCCAGCAGCCAGGAGCCCCGGGACTTTTCCTACAATGAGCAGTTCTTC.

The chain links TRBV6-5 to TRBJ2-1, with TRBD2 identical over 7 bases. V lost 6 bases and J lost 5; bases outside the gene matches: 7. Germline V gene sequence: CDR1 MNHEY, CDR2 SVGAGI. The CDR3 runs to 14 residues. The CDR3 nucleotides are TGTGCCAGCAGCGTACTAGCGACGAACAATGAGCAGTTCTTC. It codes for CASSVLATNNEQFF.

V gene TRBV27 combines with J gene TRBJ2-1; a weak D match, TRBD2 (5 bases). The CDR3 has 12 residues. Germline lookup yields CDR1 MNHEY and CDR2 SMNVEV (reference sequence). V was clipped by 8 bases and J by 5 bases, with 10 bases between them. The CDR3 region has the DNA TGTGCCAGCGCGGACTGGAACAATGAGCAGTTCTTC. This encodes CASADWNNEQFF.

This chain uses TRBV7-9 with TRBJ2-1; 9 bases map to TRBD2. The V and J ends lost 3 bases and 3 bases, in that order; junction bases with no gene match: 0. This CDR3 is built from 14 residues. The germline gives CDR1 SEHNR, CDR2 FQNEAQ (reference sequence). The CDR3 loop is CASSFSGSYNEQFF. DNA of the CDR3: TGTGCCAGCAGCTTTAGCGGGAGCTACAATGAGCAGTTCTTC.

The genes are TRBV7-3 and TRBJ2-7, with 10 bases identical to TRBD1. This CDR3 has 15 amino acids. V dropped 4 bases and J dropped 3; count of bases not matched to a gene: 6. CDR1 SGHTA and CDR2 FQGTGA come from the germline V gene. The CDR3 region is CASSYGTGVIYEQYF. The DNA of the CDR3 is TGTGCCAGCAGCTACGGGACAGGGGTTATCTACGAGCAGTACTTC.

The chain recombines TRBV27 with TRBJ2-1, with TRBD1 matching 10 bases. The CDR3 runs 16 residues. With V trimmed by 3 bases and J by 4 bases, 6 bases remained unmatched. From germline, CDR1 is MNHEY and CDR2 SMNVEV (reference sequence). The CDR3 region has the DNA TGTGCCAGCAGTTTTCTTGGGACAGGGGTTTACAATGAGCAGTTCTTC. It specifies CASSFLGTGVYNEQFF.

J is TRBJ2-1 and V is TRBV27; D gene ambiguous. This CDR3 contains 13 residues. The V gene lost 7 bases and the J gene lost 4 bases, with 11 bases spanning the gap. Germline loops: CDR1 MNHEY, CDR2 SMNVEV (reference sequence). The chain's CDR3 is CASKALGYNEQFF. CDR3 in DNA: TGTGCCAGCAAGGCTTTGGGTTACAATGAGCAGTTCTTC.

Note on this clone: Other nucleotide sequences from this sample produce the same CDR3. V is TRBV5-1 and J is TRBJ1-3; possible D gene TRBD1, 5 bases. Trimming shortened V by 4 bases and J by 0 bases, and 11 bases separated the two germline ends. CDR1 is SGHRS, CDR2 YFSETQ, per germline. CDR3 length equals 15 residues. CDR3 in DNA: TGCGCCAGCAGCACCACAGGTTACTCTGGAAACACCATATATTTT. Its protein product is CASSTTGYSGNTIYF. Using reference TRBV5-1 and TRBJ1-3 for the parts outside the CDR3, the full variable domain is KAGVTQTPRYLIKTRGQQVTLSCSPISGHRSVSWYQQTPGQGLQFLFEYFSETQRNKGNFPGRFSGRQFSNSRSEMNVSTLELGDSALYLCASSTTGYSGNTIYFGEGSWLTVV.

This chain uses TRBV11-2 with TRBJ2-1; no clear D gene. V gave up 1 base and J gave up 5 bases, with 18 bases separating them. The germline V gene has CDR1 SGHAT and CDR2 FQNNGV. CDR3 length: 17 residues. CDR3 sequence: CASSLVWSGSTNNEQFF. The DNA for the CDR3 is TGTGCCAGCAGCTTAGTTTGGTCTGGGTCAACTAACAATGAGCAGTTCTTC.

The chain carries TRBV19 and TRBJ2-5; TRBD2 matches at 11 bases. The germline V gene encodes CDR1 LNHDA and CDR2 SQIVND (reference sequence). Trimming at V came to 4 bases and at J to 4 bases, leaving 2 bases not matched to a gene. The CDR3 totals 14 residues. CDR3 in amino acids: CASSTLAGAETQYF. CDR3 nucleotide sequence: TGTGCCAGTAGTACACTAGCGGGAGCAGAGACCCAGTACTTC.

V gene TRBV28 combines with J gene TRBJ1-1; 8 nucleotides align to TRBD1. Losses at the gene ends were 3 bases for V and 12 bases for J; bases not matched to a gene: 6. Germline values: CDR1 MDHEN, CDR2 SYDVKM. CDR3 length: 12 amino acids. This CDR3 reads CASSLAGGASFF. CDR3 sequence (DNA): TGTGCCAGCAGTTTGGCAGGGGGCGCGTCTTTCTTT.

This chain joins TRBV9 and TRBJ2-2; TRBD2 agrees at 9 bases. The V gene's germline CDR1 is SGDLS and CDR2 YYNGEE. The CDR3 has 16 amino acids. The J segment lost 0 bases and the V segment lost 3 bases, leaving 3 bases of the junction unmatched. This CDR3 reads CASSARLAANTGELFF. The CDR3 nucleotides are TGTGCCAGCAGCGCGAGACTAGCGGCGAACACCGGGGAGCTGTTTTTT.

The CDR3 DNA follows: TGTGCCAGCAGTTACCCGGGACTAGCAGGGGAGCAGTTCTTC. Amino acids: CASSYPGLAGEQFF. The chain carries TRBV6-5 and TRBJ2-1, with 9 nucleotides matching TRBD2. The CDR3 length is 14 residues. V shed 2 bases, J shed 10 bases, and the junction held 6 bases outside the gene matches. Germline CDR1 and CDR2: MNHEY and SVGAGI.

The rearrangement joins TRBV9 to TRBJ2-1; D not certain. With 3 bases removed from V and 8 bases from J, the gap between germline ends came to 18 bases. CDR1 is SGDLS, CDR2 YYNGEE, per germline. The CDR3 is 15 residues long. In nucleotides, the CDR3 is TGTGCCAGCAGCGCGACGGCCGCTCGAATTGATGAGCAGTTCTTC. As protein: CASSATAARIDEQFF.

The J gene is TRBJ2-5, the V gene TRBV7-8, with D unresolved. The germline V and J ends were trimmed by 1 base and 7 bases, with 10 bases remaining between them. Germline CDR1 is SGHVS and CDR2 is FQNEAQ. The CDR3 has 13 amino acids. The DNA for the CDR3 is TGTGCCAGCAGCTTAGGGACCGGGTCGACCCAGTACTTC. It translates to CASSLGTGSTQYF. The full variable domain, rest sourced from reference TRBV7-8 and TRBJ2-5, is GAGVSQSPRYKVAKRGQDVALRCDPISGHVSLFWYQQALGQGPEFLTYFQNEAQLDKSGLPSDRFFAERPEGSVSTLKIQRTQQEDSAVYLCASSLGTGSTQYFGPGTRLLVL.

The chain joins TRBV5-1 to TRBJ2-2; D gene unclear. Per the germline V gene, CDR1 is SGHRS and CDR2 is YFSETQ. The V and J ends lost 9 bases and 1 base respectively, with 16 bases between them. This CDR3 is 15 amino acids long. The CDR3 here is CATKKDLGNTGELFF. The CDR3 DNA reads TGCGCCACCAAAAAGGATTTGGGGAACACCGGGGAGCTGTTTTTT.

The V gene is TRBV9, the J gene TRBJ1-3; D is perhaps TRBD1 (5 bases). Germline lookup yields CDR1 SGDLS and CDR2 YYNGEE. Deletions cut 0 bases from V and 2 bases from J, with 6 bases between. This CDR3 contains 14 residues. CDR3 region: CASSVAGPGNTIYF. The CDR3 DNA reads as TGTGCCAGCAGCGTAGCAGGGCCTGGAAACACCATATATTTT.

This CDR3 reads CASSGTLRGINGYTF. CDR3 coding DNA: TGCGCCAGCAGTGGGACACTCCGGGGGATAAATGGCTACACCTTC. The gene calls are TRBV10-2 and TRBJ1-2; D is possibly TRBD1 (5 bases). V was trimmed by 4 bases and J by 6 bases, leaving 18 bases between them. The CDR3 consists of 15 residues. Germline-derived CDR1 and CDR2 are WSHSY and SAAADI.

This clone was counted once. CDR3 sequence reads: CASSQLTGWGNQPQHF. DNA of the CDR3: TGTGCCAGCAGCCAACTAACAGGGTGGGGCAATCAGCCCCAGCATTTT. V is TRBV5-6 and J is TRBJ1-5, with D perhaps matching TRBD1 (6 bases). V was cut by 4 bases and J by 2 bases, with 16 bases left in between. Germline CDR1 reads SGHDT; CDR2 reads YYEEEE. The CDR3 loop spans 16 amino acids.

This clone occurred once. J is TRBJ2-7 and V is TRBV18; the D gene is possibly TRBD2 (6 bases). The CDR3 is 13 amino acids. Germline-derived CDR1 and CDR2 are KGHSH and LQKENI. Between the trimmed V and J ends, which lost 0 bases and 3 bases, there was a span of 6 bases. CDR3: CASSPPDYYEQYF. The CDR3 DNA sequence: TGTGCCAGCTCACCACCGGACTACTACGAGCAGTACTTC.

The chain couples TRBV18 to TRBJ2-3; no definite D call. Per germline, CDR1 KGHSH and CDR2 LQKENI. CDR3 size: 13 residues. V lost 0 bases and J lost 5, with 6 bases in between. The CDR3 bases are TGTGCCAGCTCACCACCGATGGGAGATACGCAGTATTTT. As protein: CASSPPMGDTQYF.

The V gene is TRBV7-6, the J gene TRBJ1-1, with 8 bases aligning to TRBD1. CDR3 length: 16 residues. Germline CDR1 and CDR2: SGHVS and FNYEAQ. Unmatched junction bases numbered 9, after V lost 1 base and J lost 5 bases. CDR3: CASSLEAGGIITEAFF. CDR3 nucleotides: TGTGCCAGCAGCTTAGAGGCAGGGGGCATCATTACTGAAGCTTTCTTT.

The chain has TRBV28 and TRBJ1-5; 7 bases line up with TRBD1. J was trimmed by 3 bases and V by 7 bases; bases with no gene match: 6. Per germline, CDR1 MDHEN and CDR2 SYDVKM. CDR3 length: 14 amino acids. DNA of the CDR3: TGTGCCAGCACCGCCGACAGGGACAATCAGCCCCAGCATTTT. Encoded protein: CASTADRDNQPQHF.

V usage is TRBV27 and J usage is TRBJ2-1; no definite D call. V shed 4 bases and J shed 5 bases, with 12 bases lying between them. This CDR3 spans 14 amino acids. Germline lookup yields CDR1 MNHEY and CDR2 SMNVEV (reference sequence). CDR3 DNA sequence: TGTGCCAGCAGTTCAACCGGGCCAAACAATGAGCAGTTCTTC. Its protein is CASSSTGPNNEQFF.

A single count supports this clone. J is TRBJ1-1 and V is TRBV7-9; a weak D match, TRBD1 (5 bases). The CDR3 totals 14 residues. Germline V gene data show CDR1 as SEHNR and CDR2 as FQNEAQ (reference sequence). Trimming pared 1 base from V and 3 bases from J, leaving 9 bases between. CDR3 bases: TGTGCCAGCAGCTTAGGGGGAGGGGACACTGAAGCTTTCTTT. This sequence encodes CASSLGGGDTEAFF.

The chain has TRBV6-6 and TRBJ1-2; 7 bases are a match to TRBD1. Germline CDR1 reads MNHNY; CDR2 reads SVGAGI (reference sequence). This CDR3 region has 14 residues. Unmatched junction bases numbered 7, after V lost 1 base and J lost 8 bases. CDR3 DNA sequence: TGTGCCAGCAGTTACTTAGACAGGGTCGACGGCTACACCTTC. It encodes CASSYLDRVDGYTF.